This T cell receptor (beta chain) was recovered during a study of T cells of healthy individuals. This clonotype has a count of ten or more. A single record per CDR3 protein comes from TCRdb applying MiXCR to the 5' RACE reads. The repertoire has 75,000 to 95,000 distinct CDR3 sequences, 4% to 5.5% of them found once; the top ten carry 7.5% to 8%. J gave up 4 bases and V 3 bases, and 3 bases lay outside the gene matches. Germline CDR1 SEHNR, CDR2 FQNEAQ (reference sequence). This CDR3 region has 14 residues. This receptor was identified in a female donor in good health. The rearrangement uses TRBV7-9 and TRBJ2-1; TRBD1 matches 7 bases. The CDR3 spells CASSFRQGYNEQFF. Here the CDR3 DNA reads TGTGCCAGCAGCTTCAGACAGGGATACAATGAGCAGTTCTTC.